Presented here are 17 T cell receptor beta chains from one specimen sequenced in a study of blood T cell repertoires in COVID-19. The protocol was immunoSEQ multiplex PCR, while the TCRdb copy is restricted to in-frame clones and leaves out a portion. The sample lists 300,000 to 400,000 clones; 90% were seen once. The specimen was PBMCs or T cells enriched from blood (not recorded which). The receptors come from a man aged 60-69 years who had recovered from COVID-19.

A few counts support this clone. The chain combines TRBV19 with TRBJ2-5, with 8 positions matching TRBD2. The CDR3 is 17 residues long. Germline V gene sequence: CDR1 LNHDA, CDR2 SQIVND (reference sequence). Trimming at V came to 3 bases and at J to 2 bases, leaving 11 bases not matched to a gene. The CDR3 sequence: CASSIREVAGYQETQYF. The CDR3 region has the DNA TGTGCCAGTAGTATCCGCGAGGTAGCGGGGTATCAAGAGACCCAGTACTTC.

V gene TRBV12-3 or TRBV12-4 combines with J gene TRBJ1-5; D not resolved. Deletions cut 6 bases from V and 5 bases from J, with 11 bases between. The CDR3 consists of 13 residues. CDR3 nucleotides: TGTGCCAGCAGCCGGGGTGAGGATCAGCCCCAGCATTTT. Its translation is CASSRGEDQPQHF.

CDR3 coding DNA: TGCGCCAGCAGCTTGGGGGGAGAAAGGGATACGCAGTATTTT. Translated: CASSLGGERDTQYF. The chain recombines TRBV5-1 with TRBJ2-3, with a tentative D call TRBD2 (5 bases). V lost 0 bases and J lost 6, with 11 bases in between. Germline CDR1 and CDR2: SGHRS and YFSETQ. The CDR3 runs 14 residues.

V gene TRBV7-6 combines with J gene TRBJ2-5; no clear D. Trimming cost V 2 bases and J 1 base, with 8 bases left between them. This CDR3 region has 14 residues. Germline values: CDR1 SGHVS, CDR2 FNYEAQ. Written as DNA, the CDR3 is TGTGCCAGCAGCTTAACAGCCTTCCAAGAGACCCAGTACTTC. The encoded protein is CASSLTAFQETQYF.

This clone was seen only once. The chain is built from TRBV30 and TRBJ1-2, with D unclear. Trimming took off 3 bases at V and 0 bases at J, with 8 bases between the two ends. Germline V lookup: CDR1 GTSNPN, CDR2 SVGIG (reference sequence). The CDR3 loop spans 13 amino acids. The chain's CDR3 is CAWSRRANYGYTF. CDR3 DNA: TGTGCCTGGAGCCGGAGGGCTAACTATGGCTACACCTTC.

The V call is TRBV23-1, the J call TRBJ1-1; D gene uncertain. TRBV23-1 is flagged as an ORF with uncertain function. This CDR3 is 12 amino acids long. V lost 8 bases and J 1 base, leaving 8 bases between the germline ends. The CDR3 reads CASRGSNTEAFF. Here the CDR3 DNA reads TGCGCCAGCCGTGGCTCGAACACTGAAGCTTTCTTT.

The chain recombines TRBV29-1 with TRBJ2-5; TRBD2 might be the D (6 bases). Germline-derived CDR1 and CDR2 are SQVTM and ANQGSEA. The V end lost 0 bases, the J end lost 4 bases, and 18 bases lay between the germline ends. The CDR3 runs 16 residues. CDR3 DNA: TGCAGCGTTGAAGAACCGCGGGGCCAGGGTGCAGAGACCCAGTACTTC. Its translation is CSVEEPRGQGAETQYF.

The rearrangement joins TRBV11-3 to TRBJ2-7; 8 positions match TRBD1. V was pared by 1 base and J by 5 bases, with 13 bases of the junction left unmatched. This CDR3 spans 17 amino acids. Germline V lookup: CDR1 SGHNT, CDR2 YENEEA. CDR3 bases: TGTGCCAGCAGCTTAGCAAGCTCAGGGGGCCCCCTCGACGAGCAGTACTTC. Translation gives CASSLASSGGPLDEQYF.

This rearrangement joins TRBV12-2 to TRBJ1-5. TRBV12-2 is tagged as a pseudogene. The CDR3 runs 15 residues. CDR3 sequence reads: CASRLSAAKRGPQHF. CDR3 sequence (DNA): TGTGCAAGTCGCTTATCCGCAGCCAAACGAGGGCCCCAGCATTTT.

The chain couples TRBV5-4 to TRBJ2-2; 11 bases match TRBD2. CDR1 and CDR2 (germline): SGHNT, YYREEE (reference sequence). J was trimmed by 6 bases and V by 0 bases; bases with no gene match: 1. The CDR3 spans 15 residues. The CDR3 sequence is CASSLELAGAGELFF. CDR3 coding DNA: TGTGCCAGCAGCTTGGAACTAGCGGGGGCCGGGGAGCTGTTTTTT. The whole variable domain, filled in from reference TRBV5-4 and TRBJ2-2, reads ETGVTQSPTHLIKTRGQQVTLRCSSQSGHNTVSWYQQALGQGPQFIFQYYREEENGRGNFPPRFSGLQFPNYSSELNVNALELDDSALYLCASSLELAGAGELFFGEGSRLTVL.

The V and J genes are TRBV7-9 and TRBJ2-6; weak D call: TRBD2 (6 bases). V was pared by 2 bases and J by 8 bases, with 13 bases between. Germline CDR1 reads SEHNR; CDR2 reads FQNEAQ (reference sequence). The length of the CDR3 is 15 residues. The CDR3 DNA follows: TGTGCCAGCAGCTTACGGCGGGGCCGGACCAACGTCCTGACTTTC. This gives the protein CASSLRRGRTNVLTF.

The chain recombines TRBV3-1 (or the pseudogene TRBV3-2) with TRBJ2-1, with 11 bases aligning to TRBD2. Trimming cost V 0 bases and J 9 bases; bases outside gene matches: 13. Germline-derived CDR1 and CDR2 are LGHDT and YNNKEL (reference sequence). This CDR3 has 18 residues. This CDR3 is CASSQDFGLAGGSGEQFF. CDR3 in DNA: TGTGCCAGCAGCCAAGATTTCGGGCTAGCGGGGGGCTCGGGTGAGCAGTTCTTC.

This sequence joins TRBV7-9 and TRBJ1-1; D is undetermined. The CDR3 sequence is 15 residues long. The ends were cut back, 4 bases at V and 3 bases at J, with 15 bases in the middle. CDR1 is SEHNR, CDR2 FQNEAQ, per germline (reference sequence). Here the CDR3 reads CASSSRGKLDTEAFF. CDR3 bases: TGTGCCAGCAGCTCCCGAGGGAAACTTGACACTGAAGCTTTCTTT.

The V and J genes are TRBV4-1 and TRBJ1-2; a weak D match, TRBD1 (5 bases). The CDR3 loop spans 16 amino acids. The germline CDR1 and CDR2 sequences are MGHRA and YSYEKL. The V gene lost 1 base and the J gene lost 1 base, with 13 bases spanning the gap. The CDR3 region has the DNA TGCGCCAGCAGCCAAGGTCCCCAGGGCCTTAACTATGGCTACACCTTC. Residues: CASSQGPQGLNYGYTF.

This CDR3 is CASSRGVNEQYF. The CDR3 DNA reads TGTGCCAGTAGCAGGGGTGTGAACGAGCAGTACTTC. The rearrangement joins TRBV2 to TRBJ2-7; D is perhaps TRBD1 (6 bases). V lost 9 bases and J 5 bases, leaving 14 bases between the germline ends. The V gene's germline CDR1 is SNHLY and CDR2 FYNNEI. The CDR3 has 12 amino acids. Variable domain in full (rest from reference TRBV2 and TRBJ2-7): EPEVTQTPSHQVTQMGQEVILRCVPISNHLYFYWYRQILGQKVEFLVSFYNNEISEKSEIFDDQFSVERPDGSNFTLKIRSTKLEDSAMYFCASSRGVNEQYFGPGTRLTVT.

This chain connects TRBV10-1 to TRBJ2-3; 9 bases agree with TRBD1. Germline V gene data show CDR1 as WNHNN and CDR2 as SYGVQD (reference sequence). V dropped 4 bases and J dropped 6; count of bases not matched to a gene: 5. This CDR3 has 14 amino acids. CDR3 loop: CASSAGTGWDTQYF. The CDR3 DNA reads TGCGCCAGCAGTGCCGGGACAGGGTGGGATACGCAGTATTTT.

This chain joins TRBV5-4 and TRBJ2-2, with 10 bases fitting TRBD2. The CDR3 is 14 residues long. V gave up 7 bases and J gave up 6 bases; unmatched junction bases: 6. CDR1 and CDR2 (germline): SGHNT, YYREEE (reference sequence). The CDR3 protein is CASQTTSGPGELFF. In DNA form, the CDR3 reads TGTGCCAGCCAAACGACTAGCGGGCCCGGGGAGCTGTTTTTT. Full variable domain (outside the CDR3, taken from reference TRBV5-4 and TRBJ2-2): ETGVTQSPTHLIKTRGQQVTLRCSSQSGHNTVSWYQQALGQGPQFIFQYYREEENGRGNFPPRFSGLQFPNYSSELNVNALELDDSALYLCASQTTSGPGELFFGEGSRLTVL.